This T cell receptor beta chain was identified during a study of vaccination effects on CD4 cells after COVID-19. This CDR3 spans 13 amino acids. CDR1 is MNHEY, CDR2 SVGEGT, per germline. With 6 bases removed from V and 13 bases from J, the gap between germline ends came to 19 bases. Of note for this clone: What it binds is unknown.

TCRdb's table, derived via immunoSEQ multiplex PCR, lists solely in-frame clones and lacks some. The data contain 50,000 to 60,000 clones, more than 60% of them seen just once; the ten biggest clones take up about a sixth. Findings of the study overall: Substantial clonal contraction characterized both infection- and vaccine-induced clones late after vaccination.

Prior to sequencing, the ViraFEST assay stimulated PBMC with viral peptide pools, which expanded the antigen-specific CD4+ T cells. Scientists isolated CD4+ T cells after a roughly 9-day culture period ended. The vaccine recipients had no prior SARS-CoV-2 infection, with negative nucleocapsid antibodies. Here the sequenced sample was CD4+ T cells from PBMCs cultured with SARS-CoV-2 spike peptides, taken before COVID-19 vaccination. The clonotype comes from a human donor who received a COVID-19 vaccine. The gene calls are TRBV6-2 or TRBV6-3 and TRBJ2-1; D is possibly TRBD1 or TRBD2 (5 bases each). CDR3 sequence reads: CASSSGSGTRQFF. For the CDR3, the DNA is TGTGCCAGCAGCTCCGGATCCGGGACGCGTCAGTTCTTC.